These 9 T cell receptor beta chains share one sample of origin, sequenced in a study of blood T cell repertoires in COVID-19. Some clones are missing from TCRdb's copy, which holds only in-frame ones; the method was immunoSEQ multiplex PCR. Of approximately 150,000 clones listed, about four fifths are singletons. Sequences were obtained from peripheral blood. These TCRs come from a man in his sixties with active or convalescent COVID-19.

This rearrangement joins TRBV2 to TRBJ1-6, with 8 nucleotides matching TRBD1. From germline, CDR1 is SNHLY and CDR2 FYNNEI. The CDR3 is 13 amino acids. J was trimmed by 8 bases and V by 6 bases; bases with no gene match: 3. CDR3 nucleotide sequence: TGTGCCAGCAGGGCACAGGGGGATTCACCCCTCCACTTT. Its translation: CASRAQGDSPLHF.

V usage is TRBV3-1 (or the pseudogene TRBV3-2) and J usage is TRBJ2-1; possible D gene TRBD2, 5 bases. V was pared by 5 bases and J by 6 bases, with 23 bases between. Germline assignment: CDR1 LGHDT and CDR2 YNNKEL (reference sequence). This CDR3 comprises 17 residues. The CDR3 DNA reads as TGTGCCAGCAGCGATGTTGAGTTGCGGGCTGGCCGCAATGAGCAGTTCTTC. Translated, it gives CASSDVELRAGRNEQFF.

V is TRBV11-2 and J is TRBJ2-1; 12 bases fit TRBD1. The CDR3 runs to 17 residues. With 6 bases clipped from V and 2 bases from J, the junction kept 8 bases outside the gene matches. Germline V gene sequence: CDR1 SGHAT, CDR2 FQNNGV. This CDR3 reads CASSPGTGGFTYNEQFF. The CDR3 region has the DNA TGTGCCAGCAGTCCCGGGACAGGGGGCTTCACCTACAATGAGCAGTTCTTC.

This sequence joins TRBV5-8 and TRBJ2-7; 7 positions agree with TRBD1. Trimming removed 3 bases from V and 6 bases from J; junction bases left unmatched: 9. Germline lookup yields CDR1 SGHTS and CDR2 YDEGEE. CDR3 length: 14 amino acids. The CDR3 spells CASSSKDRVGEQYF. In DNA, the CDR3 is TGTGCCAGCAGCTCAAAAGACAGGGTTGGCGAGCAGTACTTC.

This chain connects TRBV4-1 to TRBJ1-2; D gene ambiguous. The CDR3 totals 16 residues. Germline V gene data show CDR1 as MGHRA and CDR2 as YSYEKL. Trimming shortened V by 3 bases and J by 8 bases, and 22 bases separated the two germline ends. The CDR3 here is CASSHSVDGVRPGYTF. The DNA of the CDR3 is TGCGCCAGCAGCCATTCTGTAGACGGGGTCCGACCGGGCTACACCTTC.

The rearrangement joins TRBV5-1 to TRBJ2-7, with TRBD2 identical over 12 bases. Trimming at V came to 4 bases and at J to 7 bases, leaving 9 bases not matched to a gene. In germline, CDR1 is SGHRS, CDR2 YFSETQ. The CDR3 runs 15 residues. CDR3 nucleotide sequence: TGCGCCAGCAGCCAGACTAGCGGGGGTTCGCTGGAGCAGTACTTC. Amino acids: CASSQTSGGSLEQYF.

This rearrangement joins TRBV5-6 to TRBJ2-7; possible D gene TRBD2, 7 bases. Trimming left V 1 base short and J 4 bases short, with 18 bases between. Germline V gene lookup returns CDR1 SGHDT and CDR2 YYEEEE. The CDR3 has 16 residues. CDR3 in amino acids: CASSLSPMGGAYEQYF. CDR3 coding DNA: TGTGCCAGCAGCTTGTCCCCAATGGGGGGGGCTTACGAGCAGTACTTC.

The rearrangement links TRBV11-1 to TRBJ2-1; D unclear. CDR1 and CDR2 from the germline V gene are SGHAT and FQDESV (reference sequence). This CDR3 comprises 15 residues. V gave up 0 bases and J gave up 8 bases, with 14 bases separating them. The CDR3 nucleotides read TGTGCCAGCAGCTTAGCGTTGATAGCTGGTGATGAGCAGTTCTTC. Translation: CASSLALIAGDEQFF.

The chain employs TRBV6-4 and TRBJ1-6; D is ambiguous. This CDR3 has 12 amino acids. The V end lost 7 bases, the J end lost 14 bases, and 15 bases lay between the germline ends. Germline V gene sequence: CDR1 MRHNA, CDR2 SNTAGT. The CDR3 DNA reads TGTGCCAGCAAAACCTCCACGGGGTCCCTCCACTTT. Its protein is CASKTSTGSLHF.